This T cell receptor beta chain is from a study of lymphopenia after photon versus proton radiotherapy. Assay: immunoSEQ multiplex PCR; the TCRdb copy retains only in-frame clones and omits some. Among about 62,000 clones listed, roughly 87% were seen once. Study-level findings and limits: Survival link was tested only in deceased patients; proton benefit remains a possibility. Proton therapy kept repertoires fairly stable, unlike photons, which gained effector/memory cells.

About this clone: The antigen remains undetermined.

This CDR3 region has 19 residues. From germline, CDR1 is SSHAT and CDR2 FNYEAQ (reference sequence). V trimming: 5 bases; J trimming: 0 bases; junction bases outside the gene matches: 11. This TCR was recovered from an elderly man with esophageal cancer. Sequencing was performed on peripheral blood, taken from a patient treated with proton-based radiotherapy. V and J are TRBV7-7 and TRBJ2-6; 9 bases fit TRBD1. In DNA form, the CDR3 reads TGTGCCAGCAGCCCTCCTTGGACAGGGGCCAGCTCTGGGGCCAACGTCCTGACTTTC. Translation gives CASSPPWTGASSGANVLTF.